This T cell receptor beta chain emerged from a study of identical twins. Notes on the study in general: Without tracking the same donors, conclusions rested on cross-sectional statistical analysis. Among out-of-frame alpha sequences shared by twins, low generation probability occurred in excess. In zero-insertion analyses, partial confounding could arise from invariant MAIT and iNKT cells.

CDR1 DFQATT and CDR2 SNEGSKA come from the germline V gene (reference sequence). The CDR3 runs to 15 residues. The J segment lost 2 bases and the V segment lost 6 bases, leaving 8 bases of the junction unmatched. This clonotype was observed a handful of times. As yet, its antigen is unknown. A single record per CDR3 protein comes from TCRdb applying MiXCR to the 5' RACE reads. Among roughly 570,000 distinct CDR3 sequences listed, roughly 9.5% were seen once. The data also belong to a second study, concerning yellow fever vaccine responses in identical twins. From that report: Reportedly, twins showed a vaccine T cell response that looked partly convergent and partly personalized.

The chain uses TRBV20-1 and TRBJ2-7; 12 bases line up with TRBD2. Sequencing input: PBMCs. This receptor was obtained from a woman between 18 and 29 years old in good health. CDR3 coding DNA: TGCAGTGCCGGCGGACTAGCGGGATCCCCCTACGAGCAGTACTTC. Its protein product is CSAGGLAGSPYEQYF.